This T cell receptor beta chain appears in the sequencing data of a study of Graves' ophthalmopathy and Graves' hyperthyroidism. Study details: Hyperthyroidism qualified as stable when ophthalmopathy did not develop within 18 months of follow-up. General study results and limits: Blood was where most expanded thyroid clonotypes above 0.001 frequency also turned up.

Transcripts of RNA were the source for amplifying TCR beta CDR3 regions. Second-round multiplex PCR came after a first-round RT-PCR that employed HTBI primers. TCRdb re-analysed the multiplex PCR reads in MiXCR, keeping a single row per CDR3 protein. The sample shows approximately 540,000 distinct CDR3 sequences, about 35% of them seen only once. Each diagnosis was determined on the basis of clinical symptoms, serum thyroxine, TRAb, thyroid ultrasound and orbital computed tomography. This clonotype was detected ten times or more. Its antigen is currently unknown. Germline V gene data show CDR1 as SNHLY and CDR2 as FYNNEI. Trimming cost V 5 bases and J 8 bases; bases outside gene matches: 5. The CDR3 spans 12 residues.

Sequencing was done on a sample of peripheral blood or thyroid tissue (not recorded which). V usage is TRBV2 and J usage is TRBJ1-1, with TRBD1 identical over 7 bases. This receptor was taken from an adult man with Graves' hyperthyroidism. Here the CDR3 reads CASSRRQGEAFF. In DNA, the CDR3 is TGTGCCAGCAGTCGCAGACAGGGAGAAGCTTTCTTT.